Here is one TCR beta chain with its context. Germline V gives CDR1 MNHEY, CDR2 SMNVEV (reference sequence). With 4 bases clipped from V and 2 bases from J, the junction kept 9 bases outside the gene matches. The CDR3 has 16 amino acids. The data originate from a study of blood T cell repertoires in COVID-19. The method was immunoSEQ multiplex PCR; TCRdb's version includes in-frame clones alone and lacks a portion of them. The table lists roughly 49,000 clones, nearly 90% of them singletons. This TCR was sampled from a man between 60 and 75 years old with active COVID-19. The J gene is TRBJ2-7, the V gene TRBV27, with 9 bases matching TRBD2. Input material: peripheral blood. CDR3 residues: CASSWSLAGLTYEQYF. CDR3 nucleotide sequence: TGTGCCAGCAGTTGGTCACTAGCGGGCCTTACCTACGAGCAGTACTTC.